The next 14 T cell receptor beta chains were all read from a single sample in a study of blood T cell repertoires in COVID-19. Libraries were prepared by immunoSEQ multiplex PCR; TCRdb keeps only in-frame clonotypes and omits some of them. The repertoire holds approximately 210,000 clones, with roughly 78% as singletons. The source material was peripheral blood. These receptors came from a woman in her 40s with acute or convalescent COVID-19.

V and J are TRBV4-2 and TRBJ1-5; D is undetermined. This CDR3 spans 17 amino acids. Trimming took off 0 bases at V and 3 bases at J, with 15 bases between the two ends. Germline CDR1 is LGHNA and CDR2 is YNFKEQ. The CDR3 DNA is TGTGCCAGCAGCCAAGACTATTATGGTAATATCAATCAGCCCCAGCATTTT. Translated: CASSQDYYGNINQPQHF.

Worth noting for this clone: This sample also contains other DNA sequences that code for the same CDR3. The CDR3 reads CSARRENEQFF. The CDR3 coding sequence is TGCAGTGCTAGGCGAGAAAATGAGCAGTTCTTC. The chain has TRBV20-1 and TRBJ2-1; D gene ambiguous. The CDR3 covers 11 residues. The V gene's germline CDR1 is DFQATT and CDR2 SNEGSKA (reference sequence). Trimming removed 3 bases at V and 7 bases at J, with 7 bases between.

This rearrangement joins TRBV2 to TRBJ2-4; D is unresolved. The length of the CDR3 is 14 residues. From germline, CDR1 is SNHLY and CDR2 FYNNEI. The V end lost 4 bases, the J end lost 0 bases, and 7 bases lay between the germline ends. The DNA for the CDR3 is TGTGCCAGCAGTGTTGGCCTAGCCAAAAACATTCAGTACTTC. Translation: CASSVGLAKNIQYF.

The V call is TRBV3-1 (or the pseudogene TRBV3-2), the J call TRBJ2-3; tentative D call: TRBD1 (6 bases). Between the trimmed V and J ends, which lost 3 bases and 0 bases, there was a span of 13 bases. The CDR3 is 16 amino acids. Germline V CDR1 and CDR2: LGHDT, YNNKEL (reference sequence). In DNA, the CDR3 is TGTGCCAGCAGCCATGGACAGTCTCGTAGCACAGATACGCAGTATTTT. Protein: CASSHGQSRSTDTQYF.

The rearrangement uses TRBV28 and TRBJ1-2; 7 nucleotides align to TRBD1. CDR3 length: 17 amino acids. With 5 bases clipped from V and 2 bases from J, the junction kept 14 bases outside the gene matches. Germline lookup yields CDR1 MDHEN and CDR2 SYDVKM. The CDR3 loop reads CASSRTQLRGTNYGYTF. The DNA for the CDR3 is TGTGCCAGCAGTCGAACCCAACTCAGGGGGACAAACTATGGCTACACCTTC.

V is TRBV13 and J is TRBJ2-7, with D possibly TRBD1 on 5 matching bases. The germline CDR1 and CDR2 sequences are PRHDT and FYEKMQ (reference sequence). V was shortened by 5 bases and J by 7 bases, with 9 bases between the two germline ends. The CDR3 is made up of 11 amino acids. CDR3 DNA sequence: TGTGCCAGCAGCCTACGACAGGAGCAGTACTTC. Encoded protein: CASSLRQEQYF.

The rearrangement links TRBV9 to TRBJ1-4; the match to TRBD1 covers 9 bases. CDR1 is SGDLS, CDR2 YYNGEE, per germline. V shed 0 bases, J shed 10 bases, and the junction held 7 bases outside the gene matches. The CDR3 is 15 residues long. CDR3: CASSVGWTGERKLFF. The CDR3 DNA is TGTGCCAGCAGCGTAGGGTGGACAGGGGAGAGAAAACTGTTTTTT.

J is TRBJ1-2 and V is TRBV15; D is unclear. Germline V gene lookup returns CDR1 LNHNV and CDR2 YYDKDF (reference sequence). V was clipped by 0 bases and J by 8 bases, with 16 bases between them. CDR3 length: 15 amino acids. The chain's CDR3 is CATSRDLGSTRGYTF. The CDR3, as DNA: TGTGCCACCAGCAGAGATCTGGGTTCTACGCGGGGCTACACCTTC.

In nucleotides, the CDR3 is TGTGCCAGCAGCCCCCTTAGCGGGGAGAACACAGATACGCAGTATTTT. It specifies CASSPLSGENTDTQYF. The rearrangement uses TRBV11-3 and TRBJ2-3; 8 bases line up with TRBD2. The CDR3 is made up of 16 amino acids. Trimming removed 5 bases from V and 2 bases from J; junction bases left unmatched: 9. CDR1 and CDR2 from the germline V gene are SGHNT and YENEEA.

This rearrangement joins TRBV7-6 to TRBJ1-6, with 8 bases aligning to TRBD1. This CDR3 has 15 residues. Unmatched junction bases numbered 6, after V lost 5 bases and J lost 6 bases. Germline loops: CDR1 SGHVS, CDR2 FNYEAQ. The CDR3 reads CASSLEGQVNSPLHF. The CDR3 bases are TGTGCCAGCAGCCTCGAGGGACAGGTTAATTCACCCCTCCACTTT.

This chain links TRBV19 with TRBJ1-4; TRBD1 aligns across 7 bases. V shed 5 bases, J shed 10 bases, and the junction held 16 bases outside the gene matches. Germline V lookup: CDR1 LNHDA, CDR2 SQIVND (reference sequence). The CDR3 contains 16 residues. DNA of the CDR3: TGTGCCAGTAGTTCCTTAAACAGGGGCCCGTCCGCAAAACTGTTTTTT. Translated: CASSSLNRGPSAKLFF.

The J gene is TRBJ2-7, the V gene TRBV6-1, with 10 bases that match TRBD1. CDR1 and CDR2 (germline): MNHNS, SASEGT. V lost 3 bases to trimming and J lost 9 bases; unmatched junction nucleotides: 5. The CDR3 contains 13 residues. The CDR3 DNA is TGTGCCAGCAGTGAGACAGGGGGCGCAGGGCAGTACTTC. This gives the protein CASSETGGAGQYF.

This clone was seen a few times. The V call is TRBV11-2, the J call TRBJ1-1; a possible D gene is TRBD1 (5 bases). Between the trimmed V and J ends, which lost 5 bases and 1 base, there was a span of 11 bases. This CDR3 is built from 14 residues. Germline assignment: CDR1 SGHAT and CDR2 FQNNGV. The CDR3 DNA is TGTGCCAGCAGCGCCCCCACAGGGAACACTGAAGCTTTCTTT. Protein product: CASSAPTGNTEAFF.

The sample holds a few counts of this clone. This sequence joins TRBV6-4 and TRBJ2-2; no firm D call. The V and J ends lost 4 bases and 1 base respectively, with 7 bases between them. CDR1 is MRHNA and CDR2 is SNTAGT in the germline V gene. The CDR3 totals 14 residues. The CDR3 loop reads CASSVTENTGELFF. CDR3 nucleotide sequence: TGTGCCAGCAGTGTTACAGAGAACACCGGGGAGCTGTTTTTT.